The present T cell receptor (beta chain) was sequenced within a study of blood T cell repertoires in COVID-19. Study-wide background: Both acute and convalescent COVID-19 samples were obtained from the United States, Italy and Spain. T cells, B-cell-depleted T cells, or PBMCs provided the cDNA or gDNA that served as material.

Authors' methods: Estimated nucleated cell counts came from reference gene primer amplification. Method: immunoSEQ multiplex PCR; TCRdb's copy keeps in-frame clones and lacks some. V and J calls and clone size follow that table, whereas D and trimming were derived from the DNA. Of some 150,000 clones listed, 80% to 90% are singletons. Germline CDR1 is LGHDT and CDR2 is YNNKEL (reference sequence). CDR3 size: 15 residues. The V gene lost 0 bases and the J gene lost 4 bases, with 10 bases spanning the gap. The sequencing sample was made of peripheral blood. The V call is TRBV3-1 (or the pseudogene TRBV3-2), the J call TRBJ2-4, with D perhaps matching TRBD1 (5 bases). This clonotype originated in a woman aged 55-70 years with active COVID-19. The CDR3 region has the DNA TGTGCCAGCAGCCAAGAGGGGCAGGGAAAAAACATTCAGTACTTC. This codes for CASSQEGQGKNIQYF.